Below, one TCR beta chain is given with its context. Its antigen is currently unknown. RNA transcripts served as the template for amplifying TCR beta CDR3 regions. Carried out on the TCR CDR3, a first-round RT-PCR used the HTBI primer set. TCRdb reprocessed the multiplex PCR reads via MiXCR and lists one record per CDR3 protein. The data show roughly 500,000 distinct CDR3 sequences, around 50% seen once. The data are from a study of T cells in Graves' hyperthyroidism and ophthalmopathy. Study outcomes and limitations: Blood held most thyroid clonotypes expanded above 0.001 frequency. Using 13 V-J features, a model discriminated ophthalmopathy from stable hyperthyroidism.

Patients showing uncontrolled infection, other autoimmune disease, pregnancy or lactation were ineligible. Clinical symptoms, serum thyroxine and TRAb, thyroid ultrasound and orbital computed tomography together formed the diagnostic basis. Germline CDR1 ENHRY, CDR2 SYGVKD. The CDR3 extends over 12 amino acids. J was trimmed by 4 bases and V by 10 bases; bases with no gene match: 2. The gene calls are TRBV10-3 and TRBJ1-1; 11 nucleotides agree with TRBD1. The TCR was taken from an adult woman with Graves' disease, either hyperthyroidism or ophthalmopathy (not recorded which). Sequenced input: peripheral blood or thyroid tissue (not recorded which). Written as DNA, the CDR3 is TGTGCCACCGGGACAGGGGGCACTGAAGCTTTCTTT. It is translated as CATGTGGTEAFF.